Listed below are T cell receptor beta chains from one sample, sequenced in a study of response to subunit inactivated influenza vaccine. A single record per CDR3 protein comes from TCRdb applying MiXCR to the RT-PCR reads. The sample lists a few hundred thousand distinct CDR3 sequences; about 20% were seen once. The specimen comprised PBMCs from blood, sampled less than 22 months after vaccination. These TCRs come from a man between 50 and 69 years old who received an inactivated influenza vaccine. Both conserved end residues are part of each CDR3. Fields, in order: clone size, D gene, V gene, J gene, CDR3 protein, CDR3 DNA. The D gene is left open where the match is weak. Where a row states a size, it is once, few, many or the class of an expanded clone; other rows omit it.

clone size: once; D gene: .; V gene: TRBV20-1; J gene: TRBJ2-7; CDR3 protein: CSARDHKGTSYEQYF; CDR3 DNA: TGCAGTGCTAGAGATCATAAGGGGACCTCCTACGAGCAGTACTTC
clone size: many; D gene: .; V gene: TRBV7-2; J gene: TRBJ1-1; CDR3 protein: CASSLTRDLTEAFF; CDR3 DNA: TGTGCCAGCAGCCTAACCCGGGACCTTACTGAAGCTTTCTTT
clone size: .; D gene: .; V gene: TRBV7-6; J gene: TRBJ1-1; CDR3 protein: CASRRMRGNTEAFF; CDR3 DNA: TGTGCCAGCAGACGAATGCGAGGGAACACTGAAGCTTTCTTT
clone size: .; D gene: .; V gene: TRBV3-1; J gene: TRBJ1-1; CDR3 protein: CASSRTGAGGTEAFF; CDR3 DNA: TGTGCCAGCAGCCGAACGGGGGCGGGAGGCACTGAAGCTTTCTTT
clone size: once; D gene: .; V gene: TRBV5-1; J gene: TRBJ2-5; CDR3 protein: CASRSRETQYF; CDR3 DNA: TGCGCCAGCAGATCGAGAGAGACCCAGTACTTC
clone size: .; D gene: .; V gene: TRBV10-3; J gene: TRBJ1-2; CDR3 protein: CAISYRGEGGYTF; CDR3 DNA: TGTGCCATCAGTTATCGAGGGGAGGGTGGCTACACCTTC
clone size: few; D gene: .; V gene: TRBV3-1; J gene: TRBJ2-1; CDR3 protein: CASSQVDEQFF; CDR3 DNA: TGTGCCAGCAGCCAAGTGGATGAGCAGTTCTTC
clone size: few; D gene: TRBD1; V gene: TRBV4-1; J gene: TRBJ1-1; CDR3 protein: CASSQGYTGTANTEAFF; CDR3 DNA: TGCGCCAGCAGCCAAGGCTATACCGGGACAGCGAACACTGAAGCTTTCTTT
clone size: .; D gene: TRBD2; V gene: TRBV28; J gene: TRBJ2-2; CDR3 protein: CASSLTSGSYTGELFF; CDR3 DNA: TGTGCCAGCAGTTTAACTAGCGGGAGTTATACCGGGGAGCTGTTTTTT
clone size: few; D gene: .; V gene: TRBV4-2; J gene: TRBJ2-2; CDR3 protein: CASSTGTKNTGELFF; CDR3 DNA: TGTGCCAGCAGCACCGGGACAAAGAACACCGGGGAGCTGTTTTTT
clone size: .; D gene: .; V gene: TRBV18; J gene: TRBJ2-1; CDR3 protein: CASSPNGVLYNEQFF; CDR3 DNA: TGTGCCAGCTCACCAAATGGGGTGCTCTACAATGAGCAGTTCTTC
clone size: many; D gene: .; V gene: TRBV28; J gene: TRBJ1-5; CDR3 protein: CASSLRSGAYSNQPQHF; CDR3 DNA: TGTGCCAGCAGTTTGAGAAGCGGAGCCTATAGCAATCAGCCCCAGCATTTT
clone size: .; D gene: .; V gene: TRBV3-1; J gene: TRBJ1-5; CDR3 protein: CASSQGAGFQPQHF; CDR3 DNA: TGTGCCAGCAGCCAAGGGGCAGGTTTTCAGCCCCAGCATTTT
clone size: .; D gene: .; V gene: TRBV12-3/TRBV12-4; J gene: TRBJ2-2; CDR3 protein: CASSSRGYGELFF; CDR3 DNA: TGTGCCAGCAGTTCCCGGGGCTACGGGGAGCTGTTTTTT
clone size: .; D gene: .; V gene: TRBV6-5; J gene: TRBJ1-2; CDR3 protein: CASSYTPLVVYGYTF; CDR3 DNA: TGTGCCAGCAGTTACACTCCCCTGGTTGTCTATGGCTACACCTTC
clone size: .; D gene: TRBD1; V gene: TRBV4-1; J gene: TRBJ2-7; CDR3 protein: CASSPAPDRFDEQYF; CDR3 DNA: TGCGCCAGCAGCCCGGCCCCGGACAGGTTTGACGAGCAGTACTTC
clone size: .; D gene: .; V gene: TRBV3-1; J gene: TRBJ1-2; CDR3 protein: CASSQEGGINYAYTF; CDR3 DNA: TGTGCCAGCAGCCAAGAGGGGGGGATTAACTATGCCTACACCTTC
clone size: .; D gene: .; V gene: TRBV7-2; J gene: TRBJ1-4; CDR3 protein: CASSQKYRDEKLFF; CDR3 DNA: TGTGCCAGCAGCCAGAAGTATAGGGATGAAAAACTGTTTTTT
clone size: .; D gene: .; V gene: TRBV19; J gene: TRBJ1-4; CDR3 protein: CASTPAGHEKLFF; CDR3 DNA: TGTGCCAGTACCCCCGCTGGACACGAAAAACTGTTTTTT
clone size: few; D gene: .; V gene: TRBV11-2; J gene: TRBJ2-5; CDR3 protein: CASSRSGFQETQYF; CDR3 DNA: TGTGCCAGCAGCCGCAGCGGGTTTCAAGAGACCCAGTACTTC
clone size: .; D gene: TRBD2; V gene: TRBV20-1; J gene: TRBJ2-5; CDR3 protein: CSARHPPTVAGTYQETQYF; CDR3 DNA: TGCAGTGCTAGACACCCCCCGACTGTAGCGGGGACGTACCAAGAGACCCAGTACTTC
clone size: .; D gene: .; V gene: TRBV12-3/TRBV12-4; J gene: TRBJ1-5; CDR3 protein: CASSSVVNQPQHF; CDR3 DNA: TGTGCCAGCAGTTCCGTAGTCAATCAGCCCCAGCATTTT
clone size: few; D gene: .; V gene: TRBV5-1; J gene: TRBJ2-5; CDR3 protein: CASSLEAETQYF; CDR3 DNA: TGCGCCAGCAGCTTGGAGGCGGAGACCCAGTACTTC
clone size: few; D gene: .; V gene: TRBV4-3; J gene: TRBJ1-2; CDR3 protein: CASSQDDWYKGPHGDGYTF; CDR3 DNA: TGCGCCAGCAGCCAAGATGATTGGTACAAGGGGCCCCATGGGGACGGCTACACCTTC